This TCR beta chain was identified during a study of T cells in Graves' hyperthyroidism and ophthalmopathy. Germline-derived CDR1 and CDR2 are MDHEN and SYDVKM. Between the trimmed V and J ends, which lost 2 bases and 4 bases, there was a span of 15 bases. The CDR3 totals 16 residues. This clonotype was detected ten times or more. Across 18 months, stable Graves' hyperthyroidism was marked by no progression to ophthalmopathy. Patients with uncontrolled infections, other autoimmune diseases, pregnancy or lactation were excluded. Amplification targeted TCR beta CDR3 regions from RNA transcripts. TCR CDR3 underwent first-round RT-PCR with the HTBI primer set. MiXCR was run by TCRdb on the multiplex PCR reads, yielding one entry per CDR3 protein. The sample yields 600,000 to 900,000 distinct CDR3 sequences, about 15% seen once.

The specimen was blood. The chain combines TRBV28 with TRBJ1-5; D is uncertain. This TCR derives from a man aged 18 to 30 with Graves' hyperthyroidism. The CDR3 DNA sequence: TGTGCCAGCAGTTTACTAGGACCGCGACGAAATCAGCCCCAGCATTTT. Amino acids: CASSLLGPRRNQPQHF.